Following are 3 T cell receptor beta chains from one sample sequenced in a study of shared clonotypes between healthy human individuals. Generated by immunoSEQ multiplex PCR, the TCRdb table keeps only in-frame clones and is missing some. Among fewer than 3 million clones listed, around 93% were seen once. The sample was naive CD4+ T cells from PBMCs. Subset given: CD45RA+ positively selected. These receptor sequences come from a man aged 18 to 30 in good health. Some clones in this sample may be carry-over from other donors' samples.

This clone occurred a few times. V is TRBV6-5 and J is TRBJ1-3, with D possibly matching TRBD1 (5 bases). Germline V gives CDR1 MNHEY, CDR2 SVGAGI. V was clipped by 5 bases and J by 0 bases, with 11 bases between them. The CDR3 is 15 amino acids. As DNA, the CDR3 is TGTGCCAGCAGTCGGGACGGAATCTCTGGAAACACCATATATTTT. This translates into CASSRDGISGNTIYF.

This rearrangement joins TRBV5-6 to TRBJ2-1; 9 nucleotides line up with TRBD2. The CDR3 extends over 15 amino acids. Trimming took 4 bases from V and 1 from J; bases not matched to a gene: 3. Germline CDR1 reads SGHDT; CDR2 reads YYEEEE. CDR3 in DNA: TGTGCCAGCAGCCATAGCGGGAGATCCTACAATGAGCAGTTCTTC. Translation gives CASSHSGRSYNEQFF.

The rearrangement links TRBV4-1 to TRBJ2-6; 11 bases align to TRBD2. CDR1 MGHRA and CDR2 YSYEKL come from the germline V gene. J lost 0 bases, V lost 10 bases, and 8 bases had no gene match. CDR3 size: 17 residues. CDR3 nucleotides: TGCGCCACCAACGAGGGACTAGCGGTCTCTGGGGCCAACGTCCTGACTTTC. Protein: CATNEGLAVSGANVLTF.